One sample yielded the 30 T cell receptor beta chains listed below, sequenced in a study of T cell responses to AZD1222 COVID-19 vaccine. Some clones are missing from TCRdb's copy, which holds only in-frame ones; the method was immunoSEQ multiplex PCR. There are some 200,000 clones in the sample; roughly 94% occur only once, and over 1.5% lies in the top ten. Sequencing was performed on peripheral blood, taken 28 days after the second dose of the MenACWY control vaccine. The receptor set was obtained from an adult who received the MenACWY meningococcal vaccine as a control.

The V call is TRBV5-1, the J call TRBJ1-3; 7 nucleotides align to TRBD1. The J segment lost 1 base and the V segment lost 4 bases, leaving 5 bases of the junction unmatched. Germline values: CDR1 SGHRS, CDR2 YFSETQ. This CDR3 spans 15 amino acids. The CDR3 DNA reads TGCGCCAGCAGCCGGGAGACAGGGTCTGGAAACACCATATATTTT. Protein product: CASSRETGSGNTIYF.

The V call is TRBV10-3, the J call TRBJ2-7, with 13 bases aligning to TRBD2. The germline gives CDR1 ENHRY, CDR2 SYGVKD. The CDR3 length is 16 residues. The trim removed 6 bases at V and 3 bases at J, leaving 8 bases unmatched. CDR3 amino acids: CAISEKTSGGLYEQYF. In nucleotides, the CDR3 is TGTGCCATCAGCGAAAAGACTAGCGGGGGGCTCTACGAGCAGTACTTC.

This chain connects TRBV21-1 to TRBJ1-1. TRBV21-1 is tagged as a pseudogene. The CDR3 sequence is 15 residues long. The CDR3 region is CASSTLGPARTEAFF. The CDR3 nucleotides are TGTGCCAGCAGCACCCTGGGACCGGCCCGCACTGAAGCTTTCTTT.

The chain links TRBV19 to TRBJ1-2; 7 positions agree with TRBD1. The V gene end was trimmed by 9 bases and the J gene end by 3 bases; junction bases not matched to a gene: 7. Germline V lookup: CDR1 LNHDA, CDR2 SQIVND (reference sequence). CDR3 length equals 13 residues. The DNA of the CDR3 is TGTGCCAGCACTTGGGACAGAGACTATGGCTACACCTTC. Translation: CASTWDRDYGYTF.

The chain employs TRBV9 and TRBJ2-1, with TRBD2 identical over 11 bases. V was clipped by 0 bases and J by 5 bases; unmatched bases: 4. The CDR3 is 16 amino acids. The germline V gene encodes CDR1 SGDLS and CDR2 YYNGEE. The CDR3, as DNA: TGTGCCAGCAGCGTAGCTTTGACTAGCGGGGACAATGAGCAGTTCTTC. This sequence encodes CASSVALTSGDNEQFF.

The V and J genes are TRBV28 and TRBJ1-5; D may be TRBD1 (6 bases). The V end was cut by 3 bases, the J end by 2 bases, with 14 bases between. Germline CDR1 and CDR2: MDHEN and SYDVKM. The length of the CDR3 is 16 residues. CDR3 loop: CASSFLGGWGNQPQHF. Written as DNA, the CDR3 is TGTGCCAGCAGTTTCCTGGGGGGCTGGGGCAATCAGCCCCAGCATTTT.

The chain has TRBV19 and TRBJ1-1; no clear D. The V gene lost 3 bases and the J gene lost 7 bases, with 9 bases spanning the gap. CDR1 and CDR2 (germline): LNHDA, SQIVND (reference sequence). There are 12 residues in the CDR3. The CDR3 sequence is CASSIDLREAFF. CDR3 nucleotides: TGTGCCAGTAGTATTGATTTACGTGAAGCTTTCTTT.

The rearrangement joins TRBV27 to TRBJ2-3; 11 nucleotides agree with TRBD2. The CDR3 has 16 amino acids. The V segment lost 3 bases and the J segment 8 bases; nucleotides outside the gene matches: 10. From germline, CDR1 is MNHEY and CDR2 SMNVEV (reference sequence). The CDR3 here is CASSFGLAGGSGTQYF. In nucleotides, the CDR3 is TGTGCCAGCAGTTTCGGGCTAGCGGGGGGAAGTGGTACGCAGTATTTT.

The rearrangement links TRBV7-9 to TRBJ1-3; TRBD1 agrees at 7 bases. CDR1 is SEHNR and CDR2 is FQNEAQ in the germline V gene (reference sequence). The J segment lost 0 bases and the V segment lost 4 bases, leaving 3 bases of the junction unmatched. There are 15 residues in the CDR3. CDR3 loop: CASSSGTVSGNTIYF. The DNA for the CDR3 is TGTGCCAGCAGCTCAGGGACAGTCTCTGGAAACACCATATATTTT.

This clone occurred a few times. The rearrangement joins TRBV28 to TRBJ1-1; TRBD1 might be the D (5 bases). Germline V gene sequence: CDR1 MDHEN, CDR2 SYDVKM. The ends were cut back, 2 bases at V and 1 base at J, with 5 bases in the middle. The length of the CDR3 is 13 residues. The CDR3 loop reads CASSLQGNTEAFF. The CDR3 nucleotides read TGTGCCAGCAGTTTACAGGGGAACACTGAAGCTTTCTTT.

The CDR3 DNA sequence: TGTGCCAGCAGTTACTCCCGGACAGTAAATTCACCCCTCCACTTT. It is translated as CASSYSRTVNSPLHF. The rearrangement joins TRBV6-5 to TRBJ1-6; D possibly corresponds to TRBD1 (6 bases). Germline V CDR1 and CDR2: MNHEY, SVGAGI. The CDR3 is 15 amino acids. The V end was cut by 0 bases, the J end by 7 bases, with 10 bases between.

The V and J genes are TRBV6-5 and TRBJ2-5; no clear D gene. Trimming removed 4 bases from V and 8 bases from J, with 5 bases in between. The CDR3 is 10 residues long. Germline loops: CDR1 MNHEY, CDR2 SVGAGI. The CDR3 spells CASSWETQYF. The CDR3 nucleotides read TGTGCCAGCAGTTGGGAAACCCAGTACTTC.

The chain couples TRBV5-1 to TRBJ2-3, with TRBD2 identical over 10 bases. Germline V CDR1 and CDR2: SGHRS, YFSETQ. The CDR3 runs to 15 residues. J lost 2 bases, V lost 2 bases, and 2 bases had no gene match. CDR3 DNA: TGCGCCAGCAGCTTACTAGCGGGGAACACAGATACGCAGTATTTT. Translating gives CASSLLAGNTDTQYF.

The chain joins TRBV9 to TRBJ1-1; the D is unclear. V lost 4 bases and J lost 14, with 15 bases in between. Germline lookup yields CDR1 SGDLS and CDR2 YYNGEE. The CDR3 spans 11 residues. CDR3 in amino acids: CASSIGRHIFF. CDR3 nucleotides: TGTGCCAGCAGCATCGGGAGACATATATTCTTT.

The chain employs TRBV6-5 and TRBJ1-4, with D perhaps matching TRBD1 (5 bases). CDR3 length equals 14 residues. The V gene lost 6 bases and the J gene lost 4 bases, with 12 bases spanning the gap. The germline V gene has CDR1 MNHEY and CDR2 SVGAGI. This CDR3 is CASRSRDLNEKLFF. The CDR3 nucleotides are TGTGCCAGCAGAAGCAGGGACCTTAATGAAAAACTGTTTTTT.

This chain uses TRBV3-1 (or the pseudogene TRBV3-2) with TRBJ2-3; 7 bases map to TRBD1. CDR3 size: 14 residues. The V and J ends lost 0 bases and 5 bases, in that order; junction bases with no gene match: 2. Germline V CDR1 and CDR2: LGHDT, YNNKEL (reference sequence). CDR3 bases: TGTGCCAGCAGCCAAGACGGGACAGAAGATACGCAGTATTTT. It is translated as CASSQDGTEDTQYF.

This chain joins TRBV28 and TRBJ1-5; D unresolved. The germline V gene encodes CDR1 MDHEN and CDR2 SYDVKM. V lost 6 bases to trimming and J lost 3 bases, with 15 bases between them. This CDR3 comprises 15 residues. DNA for the CDR3: TGTGCCAGCAGCAGCGGCGGGAAGATCAATCAGCCCCAGCATTTT. Protein: CASSSGGKINQPQHF.

The V gene is TRBV4-2, the J gene TRBJ1-2, with D hard to call. The ends were cut back, 1 base at V and 6 bases at J, with 12 bases in the middle. The CDR3 length is 14 residues. Germline loops: CDR1 LGHNA, CDR2 YNFKEQ. The DNA of the CDR3 is TGTGCCAGCAGCCAAGGAGCAGCGGCGGATGGCTACACCTTC. This encodes CASSQGAAADGYTF.

The CDR3 DNA reads as TGTGCCTTGGGACAGCCCTACGAGCAGTACTTC. Its translation is CALGQPYEQYF. This chain links TRBV30 with TRBJ2-7; TRBD1 matches at 7 bases. The CDR3 covers 11 residues. The germline V gene encodes CDR1 GTSNPN and CDR2 SVGIG (reference sequence). J lost 2 bases, V lost 7 bases, and 2 bases had no gene match.

This clone has a single count. The rearrangement links TRBV2 to TRBJ1-1, with D possibly being TRBD1 (5 bases). This CDR3 is built from 13 residues. CDR1 and CDR2 (germline): SNHLY, FYNNEI. Trimming left V 2 bases short and J 1 base short, with 5 bases between. The CDR3 loop reads CASSEQGNTEAFF. CDR3 bases: TGTGCCAGCAGTGAACAGGGGAACACTGAAGCTTTCTTT.

V is TRBV5-4 and J is TRBJ2-3; D is possibly TRBD2 (5 bases). The V and J ends lost 1 base and 3 bases respectively, with 9 bases between them. The germline V gene has CDR1 SGHNT and CDR2 YYREEE (reference sequence). The CDR3 sequence is 14 residues long. The CDR3: CASSLFRRTDTQYF. Here the CDR3 DNA reads TGTGCCAGCAGCTTGTTTCGGAGGACAGATACGCAGTATTTT.

V is TRBV29-1 and J is TRBJ1-2; TRBD1 agrees at 8 bases. In germline, CDR1 is SQVTM, CDR2 ANQGSEA. V lost 3 bases and J lost 11; bases outside the gene matches: 8. The CDR3 covers 12 residues. The CDR3 nucleotides are TGCAGCGTTGAGGACAGGGTCCCTAGGTACACCTTC. It translates to CSVEDRVPRYTF.

This chain joins TRBV9 and TRBJ2-1, with 7 bases identical to TRBD2. With V trimmed by 2 bases and J by 2 bases, 4 bases remained unmatched. This CDR3 is built from 15 residues. CDR1 and CDR2 (germline): SGDLS, YYNGEE. This CDR3 reads CASSVGGGTYNEQFF. The CDR3 region has the DNA TGTGCCAGCAGCGTGGGGGGAGGGACCTACAATGAGCAGTTCTTC. Filled out from reference TRBV9 and TRBJ2-1, the complete variable domain reads DSGVTQTPKHLITATGQRVTLRCSPRSGDLSVYWYQQSLDQGLQFLIQYYNGEERAKGNILERFSAQQFPDLHSELNLSSLELGDSALYFCASSVGGGTYNEQFFGPGTRLTVL.

The V and J genes are TRBV5-4 and TRBJ1-1; TRBD1 agrees at 7 bases. The CDR3 extends over 14 amino acids. Germline V lookup: CDR1 SGHNT, CDR2 YYREEE (reference sequence). J was trimmed by 0 bases and V by 4 bases; bases with no gene match: 3. CDR3 residues: CASSRGQMNTEAFF. The CDR3 bases are TGTGCCAGCAGCCGGGGACAGATGAACACTGAAGCTTTCTTT. The full variable domain, completed using reference TRBV5-4 and TRBJ1-1, is ETGVTQSPTHLIKTRGQQVTLRCSSQSGHNTVSWYQQALGQGPQFIFQYYREEENGRGNFPPRFSGLQFPNYSSELNVNALELDDSALYLCASSRGQMNTEAFFGQGTRLTVV.

This clone has only one observation. The DNA of the CDR3 is TGTGCCAGCAGCCAAGATCCGGGGGGGGATGAGCAGTTCTTC. It specifies CASSQDPGGDEQFF. The genes are TRBV4-2 and TRBJ2-1, with TRBD2 matching over 8 bases. V shed 0 bases and J 8 bases; nucleotides not matched to a gene: 3. Germline-derived CDR1 and CDR2 are LGHNA and YNFKEQ. The CDR3 sequence is 14 residues long.

V is TRBV19 and J is TRBJ1-1; perhaps TRBD1 as D (5 bases). This CDR3 is 16 amino acids long. CDR1 LNHDA and CDR2 SQIVND come from the germline V gene (reference sequence). Trimming took off 5 bases at V and 5 bases at J, with 21 bases between the two ends. The chain's CDR3 is CASSRRDPSPRTEAFF. For the CDR3, the DNA is TGTGCCAGTAGTCGAAGGGACCCCTCACCCAGGACTGAAGCTTTCTTT.

The sample holds one count of this clone. The chain carries TRBV27 and TRBJ2-7, with D perhaps given as TRBD1 or TRBD2 (5 bases each). The CDR3 runs 16 residues. V lost 0 bases, J lost 4 bases, and 16 bases lay in between. CDR1 and CDR2 (germline): MNHEY, SMNVEV (reference sequence). CDR3: CASSLSNSGRIYEQYF. Here the CDR3 DNA reads TGTGCCAGCAGTTTATCGAACTCGGGACGCATTTACGAGCAGTACTTC.

The chain couples TRBV28 to TRBJ2-1; TRBD1 might be the D (6 bases). Germline V gene lookup returns CDR1 MDHEN and CDR2 SYDVKM. This CDR3 comprises 13 residues. Trimming stripped 6 bases from V and 3 bases from J, with 9 bases between. In DNA form, the CDR3 reads TGTGCCAGCAGGACACAGGGCTACAATGAGCAGTTCTTC. It translates to CASRTQGYNEQFF.

The chain combines TRBV14 with TRBJ2-7; D might be TRBD2 (5 bases). CDR1 and CDR2 from the germline V gene are SGHDN and FVKESK. CDR3 length: 14 residues. V gave up 4 bases and J gave up 3 bases, with 13 bases separating them. The CDR3 loop is CASSPEFTSYEQYF. For the CDR3, the DNA is TGTGCCAGCAGCCCGGAATTCACTAGCTACGAGCAGTACTTC.

The gene calls are TRBV28 and TRBJ2-1; D remains ambiguous. The V gene lost 6 bases and the J gene lost 0 bases, with 15 bases spanning the gap. The germline gives CDR1 MDHEN, CDR2 SYDVKM. The CDR3 runs 16 residues. The CDR3 protein is CASSRLNFNSYNEQFF. Written as DNA, the CDR3 is TGTGCCAGCAGCCGTCTTAACTTTAACTCCTACAATGAGCAGTTCTTC. Full variable domain (rest looked up from reference TRBV28 and TRBJ2-1): DVKVTQSSRYLVKRTGEKVFLECVQDMDHENMFWYRQDPGLGLRLIYFSYDVKMKEKGDIPEGYSVSREKKERFSLILESASTNQTSMYLCASSRLNFNSYNEQFFGPGTRLTVL.